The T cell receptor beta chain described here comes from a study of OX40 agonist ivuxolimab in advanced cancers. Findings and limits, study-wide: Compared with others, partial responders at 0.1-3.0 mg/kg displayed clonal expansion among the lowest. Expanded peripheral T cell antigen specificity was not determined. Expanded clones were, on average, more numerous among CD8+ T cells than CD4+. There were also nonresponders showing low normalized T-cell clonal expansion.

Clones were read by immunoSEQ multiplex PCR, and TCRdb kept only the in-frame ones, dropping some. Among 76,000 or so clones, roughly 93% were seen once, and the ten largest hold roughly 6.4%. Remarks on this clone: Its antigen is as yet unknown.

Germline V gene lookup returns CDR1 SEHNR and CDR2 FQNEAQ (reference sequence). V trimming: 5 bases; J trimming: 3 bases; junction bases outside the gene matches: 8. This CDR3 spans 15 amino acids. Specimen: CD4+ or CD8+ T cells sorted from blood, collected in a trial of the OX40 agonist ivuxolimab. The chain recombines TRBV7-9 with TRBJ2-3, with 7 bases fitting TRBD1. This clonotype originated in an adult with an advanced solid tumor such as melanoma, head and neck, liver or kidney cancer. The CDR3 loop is CASSPNRGPTDTQYF. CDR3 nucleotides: TGTGCCAGCAGCCCCAACAGGGGACCGACAGATACGCAGTATTTT.